This T cell receptor beta chain came from a study of early T cells in non-severe SARS-CoV-2 infection. Study details: Sequenced bulk RNA came from whole blood that was unsorted, and chains were unpaired.

This clonotype appeared a few times. What it recognizes is unknown. Unique molecular identifiers (one per individual cDNA molecule) were attached. TCRdb re-called the 5' RACE reads through MiXCR, storing one row per CDR3 protein. The table shows 50,000 to 60,000 distinct CDR3 sequences, with less than 9.5% occurring only once. Study-wide points: A preference for anti-spike CD8 responses marked VDJdb matching, which missed private and CD4 specificities.

The sequence came from an adult who was a healthcare worker with PCR-confirmed SARS-CoV-2 infection or an uninfected control (not recorded which). Sequencing was performed on whole blood, taken at baseline.

The CDR3 region is CATSSRVTGELFF. CDR3 nucleotides: TGTGCCACCAGCAGTCGGGTCACCGGGGAGCTGTTTTTT. J is TRBJ2-2 and V is TRBV15; D is uncertain. CDR3 length: 13 residues. V was cut by 3 bases and J by 4 bases, with 6 bases left in between. Germline loops: CDR1 LNHNV, CDR2 YYDKDF (reference sequence).